The clone carrying this T cell receptor (beta chain) was counted many times. These data belong to a study of T cells in Graves' hyperthyroidism and ophthalmopathy. The V and J ends lost 6 bases and 3 bases, in that order; junction bases with no gene match: 6. Germline V gene data show CDR1 as MNHEY and CDR2 as SMNVEV (reference sequence). This CDR3 region has 15 residues. The TCR beta CDR3 regions underwent amplification using RNA transcripts as the source. The HTBI primer set drove a first-round RT-PCR of the TCR CDR3. In TCRdb, the multiplex PCR reads were re-called with MiXCR into one record per CDR3 protein. The sample includes 350,000 to 400,000 distinct CDR3 sequences, under 20% of them seen just once.

The receptor was derived from a woman aged 18 to 35 with Graves' hyperthyroidism. The chain couples TRBV27 to TRBJ1-3; 9 bases line up with TRBD1. Material for sequencing was blood. The CDR3 nucleotides are TGTGCCAGCAGGCCCACAGGGGGCGGTGGAAACACCATATATTTT. It is translated as CASRPTGGGGNTIYF.